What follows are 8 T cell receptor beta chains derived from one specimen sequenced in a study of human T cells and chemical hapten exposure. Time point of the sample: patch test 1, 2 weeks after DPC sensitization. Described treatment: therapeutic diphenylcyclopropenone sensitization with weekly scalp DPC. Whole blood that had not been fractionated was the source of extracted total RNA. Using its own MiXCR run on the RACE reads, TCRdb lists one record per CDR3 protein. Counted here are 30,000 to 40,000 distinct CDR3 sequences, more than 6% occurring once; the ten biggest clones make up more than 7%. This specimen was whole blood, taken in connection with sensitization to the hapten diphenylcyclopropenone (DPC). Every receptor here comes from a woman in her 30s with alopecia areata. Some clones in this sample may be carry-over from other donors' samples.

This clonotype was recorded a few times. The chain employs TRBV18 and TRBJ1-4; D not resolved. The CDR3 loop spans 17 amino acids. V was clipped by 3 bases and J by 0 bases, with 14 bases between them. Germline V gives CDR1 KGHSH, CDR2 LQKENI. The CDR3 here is CASSPRPRGPTNEKLFF. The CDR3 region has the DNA TGTGCCAGCTCACCCCGTCCTCGCGGACCAACTAATGAAAAACTGTTTTTT.

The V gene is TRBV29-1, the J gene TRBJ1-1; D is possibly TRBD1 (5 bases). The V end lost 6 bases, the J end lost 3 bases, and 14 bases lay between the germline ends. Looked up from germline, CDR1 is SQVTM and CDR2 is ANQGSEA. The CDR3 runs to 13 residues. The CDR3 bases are TGCAGCGTCATGACAGAGGGATACACTGAAGCTTTCTTT. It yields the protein CSVMTEGYTEAFF.

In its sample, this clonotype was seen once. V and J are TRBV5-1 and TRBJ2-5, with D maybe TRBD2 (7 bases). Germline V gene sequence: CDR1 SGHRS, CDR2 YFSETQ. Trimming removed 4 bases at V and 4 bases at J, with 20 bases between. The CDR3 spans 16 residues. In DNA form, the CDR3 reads TGCGCCAGCAGCCAATTACCAGGGGAGGGGCGAGAGACCCAGTACTTC. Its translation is CASSQLPGEGRETQYF.

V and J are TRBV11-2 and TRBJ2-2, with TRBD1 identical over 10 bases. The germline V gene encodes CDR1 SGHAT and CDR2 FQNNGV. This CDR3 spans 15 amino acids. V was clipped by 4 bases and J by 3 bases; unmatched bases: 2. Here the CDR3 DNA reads TGTGCCAGCAGCTCCGGGACAGGGGACACCGGGGAGCTGTTTTTT. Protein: CASSSGTGDTGELFF. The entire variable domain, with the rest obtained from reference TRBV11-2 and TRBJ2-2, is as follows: EAGVAQSPRYKIIEKRQSVAFWCNPISGHATLYWYQQILGQGPKLLIQFQNNGVVDDSQLPKDRFSAERLKGVDSTLKIQPAKLEDSAVYLCASSSGTGDTGELFFGEGSRLTVL.

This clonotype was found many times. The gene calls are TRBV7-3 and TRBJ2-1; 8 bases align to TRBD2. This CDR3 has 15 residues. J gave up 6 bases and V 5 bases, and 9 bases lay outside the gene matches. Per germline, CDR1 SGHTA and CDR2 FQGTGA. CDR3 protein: CASSPLVGTSNEQFF. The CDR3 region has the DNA TGTGCCAGCAGCCCCCTCGTCGGGACTAGCAATGAGCAGTTCTTC.

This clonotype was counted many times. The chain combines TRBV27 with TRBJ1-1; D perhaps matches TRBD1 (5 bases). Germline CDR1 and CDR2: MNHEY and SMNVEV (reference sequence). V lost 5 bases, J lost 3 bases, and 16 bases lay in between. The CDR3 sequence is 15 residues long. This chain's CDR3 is CASSPDSWSYTEAFF. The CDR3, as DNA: TGTGCCAGCAGTCCAGACAGCTGGAGTTACACTGAAGCTTTCTTT.

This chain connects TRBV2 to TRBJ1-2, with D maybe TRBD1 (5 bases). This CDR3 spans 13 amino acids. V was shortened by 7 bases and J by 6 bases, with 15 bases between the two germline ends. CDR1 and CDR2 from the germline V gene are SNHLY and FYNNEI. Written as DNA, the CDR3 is TGTGCCAGCATTAGGGACGGAGGTAATGGCTACACCTTC. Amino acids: CASIRDGGNGYTF.

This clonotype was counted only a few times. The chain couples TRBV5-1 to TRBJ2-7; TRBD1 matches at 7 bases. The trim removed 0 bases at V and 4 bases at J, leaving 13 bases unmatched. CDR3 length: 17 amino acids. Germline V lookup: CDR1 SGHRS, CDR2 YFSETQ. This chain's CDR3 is CASSLGSLGGQYYEQYF. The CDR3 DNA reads TGCGCCAGCAGCTTGGGGTCTCTTGGGGGACAGTATTACGAGCAGTACTTC.